Below are 7 T cell receptor beta chains sequenced from a single sample in a study of cytomegalovirus exposure and HLA in healthy donors. The PCR employed 60 Vbeta primers together with 13 Jbeta primers. Generated by immunoSEQ multiplex PCR, the TCRdb table keeps only in-frame clones and is missing some. The repertoire holds more than 95,000 clones, 73% seen once, with under 5.5% in the top ten. Sequencing input: PBMCs. The source is a man in his sixties in good health and CMV-seropositive.

The J gene is TRBJ2-4, the V gene TRBV11-2; D gene ambiguous. Germline V gene data show CDR1 as SGHAT and CDR2 as FQNNGV. The CDR3 contains 12 residues. Trimming cost V 1 base and J 6 bases, with 4 bases left between them. The CDR3 region has the DNA TGTGCCAGCAGCTTAGCCCGAAACATTCAGTACTTC. Its protein is CASSLARNIQYF.

The chain links TRBV5-1 to TRBJ2-1; D perhaps matches TRBD1 (6 bases). This CDR3 is built from 15 residues. V was pared by 6 bases and J by 2 bases, with 15 bases between. CDR1 is SGHRS, CDR2 YFSETQ, per germline. CDR3 in amino acids: CASTSGTNTYNEQFF. CDR3 in DNA: TGCGCCAGCACATCCGGGACAAACACCTACAATGAGCAGTTCTTC.

This sequence joins TRBV6-4 and TRBJ1-1, with D tentatively TRBD1 (5 bases). Germline V gene lookup returns CDR1 MRHNA and CDR2 SNTAGT. The CDR3 sequence is 13 residues long. Trimming shortened V by 6 bases and J by 1 base, and 9 bases separated the two germline ends. DNA for the CDR3: TGTGCCAGCAGCCTACAGGAGAACACTGAAGCTTTCTTT. Protein: CASSLQENTEAFF.

J is TRBJ1-2 and V is TRBV6-1; perhaps TRBD1 as D (5 bases). V dropped 0 bases and J dropped 4 bases, with 9 bases sitting between them. Germline assignment: CDR1 MNHNS and CDR2 SASEGT. The CDR3 length is 14 residues. The CDR3 DNA reads TGTGCCAGCAGTGAAGCTTTCAGGGTCTATGGCTACACCTTC. Amino acids: CASSEAFRVYGYTF.

The chain is built from TRBV6-1 and TRBJ2-7; D gene uncertain. Trimming took 7 bases from V and 5 from J, leaving 12 bases between them. Germline lookup yields CDR1 MNHNS and CDR2 SASEGT. The CDR3 extends over 12 amino acids. The DNA for the CDR3 is TGTGCCAGCACTCCCAGCAGGAACGAGCAGTACTTC. Amino acids: CASTPSRNEQYF.

The rearrangement uses TRBV6-5 and TRBJ2-7, with 7 bases fitting TRBD1. Trimming removed 6 bases from V and 6 bases from J; junction bases left unmatched: 8. This CDR3 contains 13 residues. Germline CDR1 reads MNHEY; CDR2 reads SVGAGI. The CDR3 protein is CASSQDRAREQYF. CDR3 DNA: TGTGCCAGCAGCCAAGACAGGGCGCGCGAGCAGTACTTC.

This rearrangement joins TRBV5-1 to TRBJ1-6; 9 nucleotides match TRBD1. V lost 4 bases and J lost 5; bases outside the gene matches: 10. The CDR3 is made up of 17 amino acids. Germline V gene sequence: CDR1 SGHRS, CDR2 YFSETQ. This CDR3 reads CASSPATGGLNNSPLHF. In DNA, the CDR3 is TGCGCCAGCAGCCCCGCAACAGGGGGCCTAAATAATTCACCCCTCCACTTT.